This T cell receptor (beta chain) was recovered during a study of T cells in Graves' hyperthyroidism and ophthalmopathy. Whole-study context: Peripheral blood samples were taken at initial diagnosis, prior to any treatment.

TCR beta CDR3 regions were amplified from RNA. A first-round RT-PCR of the TCR CDR3 used the HTBI primer set. From the multiplex PCR reads, TCRdb called clonotypes with MiXCR, one entry per CDR3 protein. Among about 640,000 distinct CDR3 sequences listed, roughly 20% were seen once. This CDR3 contains 15 residues. CDR1 and CDR2 from the germline V gene are KGHSH and LQKENI. V gave up 1 base and J gave up 4 bases; unmatched junction bases: 3. This clonotype was seen at least ten times. The TCR originated in a man aged 25 to 40 with Graves' ophthalmopathy. Source material: blood. This sequence joins TRBV18 and TRBJ1-5; 8 bases are shared with TRBD1. The DNA of the CDR3 is TGTGCCAGCTCACCACGACAGGGGCGGAATCAGCCCCAGCATTTT. Amino acids: CASSPRQGRNQPQHF.